The 21 T cell receptor beta chains below all came from one sample that was sequenced in a study of pediatric ulcerative colitis. Libraries were prepared by immunoSEQ multiplex PCR; TCRdb keeps only in-frame clonotypes and omits some of them. The sample lists tens of thousands of clones, roughly 70% seen once, with roughly 8.6% in the top ten. The rectum was sampled with one to two pinch biopsies at colonoscopy. Specimen: gut tissue. Receptors originate from a boy between 10 and 17 years old with severe ulcerative colitis.

This clone turned up a few times. J is TRBJ1-5 and V is TRBV18, with D tentatively TRBD1 (5 bases). Per germline, CDR1 KGHSH and CDR2 LQKENI. V gave up 6 bases and J gave up 3 bases, with 15 bases separating them. The CDR3 is made up of 15 amino acids. CDR3 bases: TGTGCCAGCTCTCGAGCGCAGGGCCACAATCAGCCCCAGCATTTT. Translating it yields CASSRAQGHNQPQHF.

This clone appeared once. The J gene is TRBJ1-3, the V gene TRBV5-8; 7 nucleotides align to TRBD1. CDR1 is SGHTS and CDR2 is YDEGEE in the germline V gene. This CDR3 has 15 residues. Trimming took 5 bases from V and 0 from J; bases not matched to a gene: 5. The CDR3 nucleotides are TGTGCCAGCAGTTCGGACAGGAGCTCTGGAAACACCATATATTTT. This encodes CASSSDRSSGNTIYF.

V and J are TRBV29-1 and TRBJ1-1; D unclear. Trimming pared 1 base from V and 1 base from J, leaving 10 bases between. Germline loops: CDR1 SQVTM, CDR2 ANQGSEA. The CDR3 runs to 14 residues. As DNA, the CDR3 is TGCAGCGTTGAAGGATGGGGAGGGAACACTGAAGCTTTCTTT. Translation: CSVEGWGGNTEAFF.

The chain joins TRBV5-1 to TRBJ1-6; 7 bases are shared with TRBD1. CDR3 length: 14 residues. After removal of 2 bases from V and 9 bases from J, the junction contained 5 bases not matched to a gene. From germline, CDR1 is SGHRS and CDR2 YFSETQ. The chain's CDR3 is CASSFEGAGSPLHF. In DNA, the CDR3 is TGCGCCAGCAGCTTTGAGGGGGCGGGTTCACCCCTCCACTTT.

The rearrangement uses TRBV6-1 and TRBJ1-5; D is ambiguous. The V end lost 1 base, the J end lost 1 base, and 11 bases lay between the germline ends. The CDR3 consists of 16 residues. Germline V lookup: CDR1 MNHNS, CDR2 SASEGT. CDR3 residues: CASSEVLPRSNQPQHF. CDR3 coding DNA: TGTGCCAGCAGTGAAGTTCTACCTCGGAGCAATCAGCCCCAGCATTTT.

This chain links TRBV18 with TRBJ2-7; no clear D. This CDR3 has 15 residues. Germline CDR1 KGHSH, CDR2 LQKENI. The V and J ends lost 0 bases and 4 bases respectively, with 13 bases between them. DNA of the CDR3: TGTGCCAGCTCACCACCGGGGATCCCTCAGTACGAGCAGTACTTC. This translates into CASSPPGIPQYEQYF.

The DNA for the CDR3 is TGTGCCAGCAGTTACACCGTTCGGGGTTCTGGAAACACCATATATTTT. Encoded protein: CASSYTVRGSGNTIYF. V gene TRBV6-6 combines with J gene TRBJ1-3; D ambiguous. The ends were cut back, 2 bases at V and 1 base at J, with 12 bases in the middle. The germline V gene has CDR1 MNHNY and CDR2 SVGAGI (reference sequence). CDR3 length equals 16 residues.

The chain couples TRBV4-1 to TRBJ1-1; D is ambiguous. The CDR3 sequence is 13 residues long. Germline V lookup: CDR1 MGHRA, CDR2 YSYEKL. Between the trimmed V and J ends, which lost 3 bases and 1 base, there was a span of 6 bases. The CDR3 coding sequence is TGCGCCAGCAGCCAGGGCCAGAACACTGAAGCTTTCTTT. Its translation: CASSQGQNTEAFF.

This chain joins TRBV27 and TRBJ1-2; the D gene is possibly TRBD1 (5 bases). Germline CDR1 and CDR2: MNHEY and SMNVEV (reference sequence). V was pared by 3 bases and J by 0 bases, with 11 bases between. The CDR3 contains 15 residues. The CDR3 nucleotides are TGTGCCAGCAGTTTGTACGGGACCCCTAACTATGGCTACACCTTC. Translating it yields CASSLYGTPNYGYTF.

This chain connects TRBV9 to TRBJ2-5; D unresolved. Germline values: CDR1 SGDLS, CDR2 YYNGEE. Trimming shortened V by 2 bases and J by 7 bases, and 21 bases separated the two germline ends. The CDR3 has 16 residues. CDR3: CASSVAATGSLGTQYF. CDR3 DNA: TGTGCCAGCAGCGTCGCGGCCACGGGCAGCCTAGGGACCCAGTACTTC.

The rearrangement joins TRBV11-2 to TRBJ1-3; no clear D. The CDR3 length is 16 residues. The V end lost 1 base, the J end lost 0 bases, and 10 bases lay between the germline ends. CDR1 and CDR2 (germline): SGHAT, FQNNGV. CDR3 nucleotides: TGTGCCAGCAGCTTAGTTGCAACAGTCTCTGGAAACACCATATATTTT. This gives the protein CASSLVATVSGNTIYF.

This rearrangement joins TRBV2 to TRBJ2-7; 11 bases map to TRBD1. The germline gives CDR1 SNHLY, CDR2 FYNNEI. The CDR3 runs 14 residues. J lost 4 bases, V lost 4 bases, and 3 bases had no gene match. The CDR3 loop reads CASSGGQGAYEQYF. The CDR3 bases are TGTGCCAGCAGTGGTGGACAGGGGGCTTACGAGCAGTACTTC. The full variable domain, completed using reference TRBV2 and TRBJ2-7, is EPEVTQTPSHQVTQMGQEVILRCVPISNHLYFYWYRQILGQKVEFLVSFYNNEISEKSEIFDDQFSVERPDGSNFTLKIRSTKLEDSAMYFCASSGGQGAYEQYFGPGTRLTVT.

This chain links TRBV12-5 with TRBJ2-7; D is perhaps TRBD1 or TRBD2 (5 bases each). Germline values: CDR1 LGHNT, CDR2 FRNRAP. V gave up 0 bases and J gave up 6 bases, with 24 bases separating them. The CDR3 contains 18 residues. CDR3 DNA: TGTGCTAGTGGTTTGGTACATTTCGACGAGGGGCGCAACCCCGAGCAGTACTTC. Translating gives CASGLVHFDEGRNPEQYF. Supplemented by reference TRBV12-5 and TRBJ2-7, the full variable domain reads DARVTQTPRHKVTEMGQEVTMRCQPILGHNTVFWYRQTMMQGLELLAYFRNRAPLDDSGMPKDRFSAEMPDATLATLKIQPSEPRDSAVYFCASGLVHFDEGRNPEQYFGPGTRLTVT.

This chain joins TRBV4-1 and TRBJ1-4; D gene uncertain. V lost 4 bases to trimming and J lost 10 bases, with 13 bases between them. The CDR3 runs to 13 residues. CDR1 and CDR2 from the germline V gene are MGHRA and YSYEKL. CDR3 DNA: TGCGCCAGCAGCCCGACGGTTTCGGGAAAACTGTTTTTT. This sequence encodes CASSPTVSGKLFF.

The chain recombines TRBV9 with TRBJ1-3; no clear D gene. Germline-derived CDR1 and CDR2 are SGDLS and YYNGEE. V dropped 3 bases and J dropped 0 bases, with 13 bases sitting between them. The CDR3 sequence is 16 residues long. CDR3 sequence (DNA): TGTGCCAGCAGCGCCCGGGCCCTAAGCTCTGGAAACACCATATATTTT. The encoded protein is CASSARALSSGNTIYF.

This clone was seen once. The gene calls are TRBV7-6 and TRBJ2-7, with D hard to call. Germline V lookup: CDR1 SGHVS, CDR2 FNYEAQ. The ends were cut back, 0 bases at V and 0 bases at J, with 6 bases in the middle. The CDR3 is 14 amino acids. In DNA, the CDR3 is TGTGCCAGCAGCTTAGCGGTCTCCTCCTACGAGCAGTACTTC. It is translated as CASSLAVSSYEQYF.

The V and J genes are TRBV10-1 and TRBJ1-1, with 7 bases aligning to TRBD1. The germline V gene encodes CDR1 WNHNN and CDR2 SYGVQD (reference sequence). V gave up 4 bases and J gave up 0 bases; unmatched junction bases: 5. There are 15 residues in the CDR3. The CDR3 reads CASSATGQLNTEAFF. CDR3 in DNA: TGCGCCAGCAGTGCCACGGGACAGCTGAACACTGAAGCTTTCTTT.

The chain carries TRBV11-2 and TRBJ1-3, with 8 positions matching TRBD1. In germline, CDR1 is SGHAT, CDR2 FQNNGV. Trimming removed 5 bases from V and 1 base from J; junction bases left unmatched: 4. The CDR3 sequence is 15 residues long. CDR3 DNA: TGTGCCAGCAGCACCGACAGGGGTTCTGGAAACACCATATATTTT. Protein product: CASSTDRGSGNTIYF.

The V and J genes are TRBV28 and TRBJ1-1; D unresolved. The CDR3 sequence is 15 residues long. The germline CDR1 and CDR2 sequences are MDHEN and SYDVKM. V lost 5 bases to trimming and J lost 1 base, with 14 bases between them. The CDR3 coding sequence is TGTGCCAGCAGTGACAATAGGAAAGGGAACACTGAAGCTTTCTTT. Protein sequence: CASSDNRKGNTEAFF.

The rearrangement links TRBV7-6 to TRBJ2-7; no definite D call. This CDR3 has 15 amino acids. V lost 1 base and J 3 bases, leaving 13 bases between the germline ends. Per the germline V gene, CDR1 is SGHVS and CDR2 is FNYEAQ. This CDR3 is CASSLGANKGYEQYF. The CDR3, as DNA: TGTGCCAGCAGCTTAGGGGCCAACAAGGGCTACGAGCAGTACTTC.

The chain uses TRBV9 and TRBJ2-2, with unresolved D. V was cut by 4 bases and J by 0 bases, with 16 bases left in between. Germline V gene data show CDR1 as SGDLS and CDR2 as YYNGEE. CDR3 length equals 17 residues. CDR3 nucleotides: TGTGCCAGCAGCCCCCAAGCGAGAGTCGCGAACACCGGGGAGCTGTTTTTT. As protein: CASSPQARVANTGELFF. The full variable domain, completed using reference TRBV9 and TRBJ2-2, is DSGVTQTPKHLITATGQRVTLRCSPRSGDLSVYWYQQSLDQGLQFLIQYYNGEERAKGNILERFSAQQFPDLHSELNLSSLELGDSALYFCASSPQARVANTGELFFGEGSRLTVL.